This TCR beta chain was observed in a study of beta chain features in type 1 diabetes. This clone has a handful of counts. Its antigen is undetermined. The CDR3 covers 13 residues. Germline values: CDR1 SNHLY, CDR2 FYNNEI. V was shortened by 4 bases and J by 2 bases, with 8 bases between the two germline ends. As every portion of the isolated RNA was reverse transcribed, the sequencing read expressed TCRB transcripts. Clones were read by immunoSEQ multiplex PCR, and TCRdb kept only the in-frame ones, dropping some. The sample yields around 690,000 clones, under 15% seen once. Each donor gave one heparinised blood draw averaging about 100 mL. Study-level results: Within each of all four CD4+ subsets, Type 1 diabetes patients had TCRB CDR3s that were moderately but significantly shorter. Although PCR might favor shorter templates, it would do so equally in patients and controls.

The receptor was isolated from a man aged 30 to 39 with type 1 diabetes. Sequencing used naive CD4+ T cells from blood. The chain is built from TRBV2 and TRBJ2-5; D gene unclear. The CDR3 loop reads CASSVQRQETQYF. Here the CDR3 DNA reads TGTGCCAGCAGTGTTCAAAGGCAAGAGACCCAGTACTTC.